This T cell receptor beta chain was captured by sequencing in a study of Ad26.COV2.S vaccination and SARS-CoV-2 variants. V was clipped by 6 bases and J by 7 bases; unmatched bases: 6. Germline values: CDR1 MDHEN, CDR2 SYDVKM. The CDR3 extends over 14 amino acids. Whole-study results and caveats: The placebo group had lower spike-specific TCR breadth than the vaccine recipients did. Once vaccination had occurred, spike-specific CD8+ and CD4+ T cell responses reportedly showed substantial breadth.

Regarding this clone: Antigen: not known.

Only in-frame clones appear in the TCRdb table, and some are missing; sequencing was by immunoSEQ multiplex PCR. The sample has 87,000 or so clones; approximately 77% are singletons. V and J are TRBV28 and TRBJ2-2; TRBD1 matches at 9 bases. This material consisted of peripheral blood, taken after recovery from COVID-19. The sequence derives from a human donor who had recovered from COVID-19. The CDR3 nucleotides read TGTGCCAGCAGACGGACAGGGGAGGACGGGGAGCTGTTTTTT. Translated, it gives CASRRTGEDGELFF.